Shown below are 27 T cell receptor beta chains from a single sample sequenced in a study of blood T cell repertoires in COVID-19. Only in-frame clones appear in the TCRdb table, and some are missing; sequencing was by immunoSEQ multiplex PCR. The profile shows a few hundred thousand clones, around 90% of them singletons. The sequenced sample consisted of PBMCs or T cells enriched from blood (not recorded which). All receptors derive from a man aged 18 to 30 who had recovered from COVID-19.

The chain employs TRBV2 and TRBJ2-7; D is uncertain. Germline CDR1 and CDR2: SNHLY and FYNNEI. The CDR3 consists of 13 residues. V gave up 4 bases and J gave up 3 bases, with 10 bases separating them. This chain's CDR3 is CASSVSQNYEQYF. CDR3 nucleotides: TGTGCCAGCAGTGTTTCGCAGAACTACGAGCAGTACTTC.

The rearrangement joins TRBV7-9 to TRBJ2-1, with 7 bases identical to TRBD1. This CDR3 spans 15 amino acids. Per the germline V gene, CDR1 is SEHNR and CDR2 is FQNEAQ (reference sequence). Trimming cost V 1 base and J 6 bases; bases outside gene matches: 6. CDR3: CASSLGQGDVNEQFF. The CDR3 coding sequence is TGTGCCAGCAGCTTAGGCCAGGGGGATGTCAATGAGCAGTTCTTC.

This clone was detected only a few times. V gene TRBV5-5 combines with J gene TRBJ1-6; D remains unclear. CDR3 length: 18 residues. In germline, CDR1 is SGHKS, CDR2 YYEKEE (reference sequence). Deletions cut 4 bases from V and 0 bases from J, with 17 bases between. The CDR3, as DNA: TGTGCCAGCAGCGGACGACAAGGGAGTAGCTCCTATAATTCACCCCTCCACTTT. Its translation: CASSGRQGSSSYNSPLHF.

CDR3 in DNA: TGTGCCTGGAGTCTACAGGCGAACACTGAAGCTTTCTTT. Protein product: CAWSLQANTEAFF. The gene calls are TRBV30 and TRBJ1-1; possibly TRBD1 for D (5 bases). Trimming took 2 bases from V and 1 from J, leaving 8 bases between them. The length of the CDR3 is 13 residues. Germline V gene sequence: CDR1 GTSNPN, CDR2 SVGIG (reference sequence).

The chain's CDR3 is CASREVGYTF. The CDR3 DNA follows: TGTGCCAGCAGAGAGGTCGGCTACACCTTC. The rearrangement uses TRBV6-5 and TRBJ1-2; D ambiguous. This CDR3 is 10 amino acids long. V gave up 6 bases and J gave up 8 bases, with 7 bases separating them. CDR1 is MNHEY and CDR2 is SVGAGI in the germline V gene.

The V gene is TRBV19, the J gene TRBJ1-5, with 8 bases identical to TRBD1. This CDR3 is built from 17 residues. Looked up from germline, CDR1 is LNHDA and CDR2 is SQIVND (reference sequence). Trimming at V came to 4 bases and at J to 3 bases, leaving 11 bases not matched to a gene. CDR3 sequence: CASSTPPGTGANQPQHF. The CDR3 nucleotides are TGTGCCAGTAGTACCCCCCCAGGGACAGGCGCCAATCAGCCCCAGCATTTT.

The V call is TRBV9, the J call TRBJ2-5; 8 nucleotides align to TRBD2. CDR1 is SGDLS, CDR2 YYNGEE, per germline. This CDR3 has 17 amino acids. Unmatched junction bases numbered 9, after V lost 0 bases and J lost 2 bases. In nucleotides, the CDR3 is TGTGCCAGCAGCGTAGGGTCCAGCGGGAGCCTTCAAGAGACCCAGTACTTC. Protein sequence: CASSVGSSGSLQETQYF. Full variable domain (remainder filled in from reference TRBV9 and TRBJ2-5): DSGVTQTPKHLITATGQRVTLRCSPRSGDLSVYWYQQSLDQGLQFLIQYYNGEERAKGNILERFSAQQFPDLHSELNLSSLELGDSALYFCASSVGSSGSLQETQYFGPGTRLLVL.

This CDR3 reads CAGHSGTGSHEQYF. For the CDR3, the DNA is TGTGCCGGTCACTCCGGGACAGGGAGCCACGAGCAGTACTTC. The gene calls are TRBV30 and TRBJ2-7; TRBD1 agrees at 9 bases. The CDR3 length is 14 residues. With V trimmed by 8 bases and J by 5 bases, 13 bases remained unmatched. From germline, CDR1 is GTSNPN and CDR2 SVGIG (reference sequence).

V gene TRBV29-1 combines with J gene TRBJ1-2; no clear D gene. Trimming removed 0 bases from V and 12 bases from J, with 20 bases in between. The CDR3 is made up of 14 amino acids. Germline V gene sequence: CDR1 SQVTM, CDR2 ANQGSEA. The CDR3 sequence is CSVEENILGGLHTF. CDR3 in DNA: TGCAGCGTTGAAGAGAACATATTAGGAGGGTTGCACACCTTC.

This clone was seen a few times. This sequence joins TRBV4-1 and TRBJ1-1, with no clear D. V shed 6 bases and J shed 2 bases, with 13 bases lying between them. CDR1 and CDR2 (germline): MGHRA, YSYEKL. The CDR3 spans 14 residues. The CDR3 nucleotides read TGCGCCAGCAGTCGGTCGGAGGGCAACACTGAAGCTTTCTTT. Its protein product is CASSRSEGNTEAFF.

The chain joins TRBV7-9 to TRBJ2-1; 9 bases fit TRBD2. Germline CDR1 reads SEHNR; CDR2 reads FQNEAQ (reference sequence). The V gene end was trimmed by 1 base and the J gene end by 2 bases; junction bases not matched to a gene: 3. The CDR3 extends over 16 amino acids. For the CDR3, the DNA is TGTGCCAGCAGCTTAGTGGCGGGAGGGACCTACAATGAGCAGTTCTTC. Amino acids: CASSLVAGGTYNEQFF.

The rearrangement joins TRBV10-1 to TRBJ2-2, with unresolved D. Trimming cost V 5 bases and J 3 bases, with 7 bases left between them. Germline values: CDR1 WNHNN, CDR2 SYGVQD (reference sequence). The CDR3 consists of 13 residues. CDR3 bases: TGCGCCAGCAGTTCAGGCTACACCGGGGAGCTGTTTTTT. It specifies CASSSGYTGELFF.

This clone was detected a few times. V gene TRBV30 combines with J gene TRBJ2-3; D may be TRBD2 (5 bases). The CDR3 consists of 12 residues. The germline V and J ends were trimmed by 8 bases and 3 bases, with 12 bases remaining between them. Germline V gives CDR1 GTSNPN, CDR2 SVGIG (reference sequence). CDR3 sequence (DNA): TGTGCCATGGCCTCGGGGACAGATACGCAGTATTTT. As protein: CAMASGTDTQYF.

The chain carries TRBV27 and TRBJ1-6; tentative D call: TRBD1 (6 bases). This CDR3 is 16 amino acids long. The V gene lost 5 bases and the J gene lost 1 base, with 12 bases spanning the gap. CDR1 is MNHEY and CDR2 is SMNVEV in the germline V gene (reference sequence). In nucleotides, the CDR3 is TGTGCCAGCAGTACCGCGACAGGTTCCTATAATTCACCCCTCCACTTT. As protein: CASSTATGSYNSPLHF.

This chain links TRBV6-1 with TRBJ2-1; 12 positions agree with TRBD2. The trim removed 2 bases at V and 5 bases at J, leaving 4 bases unmatched. Germline CDR1 is MNHNS and CDR2 is SASEGT. CDR3 length: 16 amino acids. The CDR3 loop reads CASSEQGLAGHNEQFF. The DNA of the CDR3 is TGTGCCAGCAGTGAACAGGGACTAGCGGGTCACAATGAGCAGTTCTTC.

J is TRBJ1-5 and V is TRBV29-1; 7 bases are a match to TRBD1. Germline CDR1 reads SQVTM; CDR2 reads ANQGSEA. This CDR3 region has 16 residues. CDR3 DNA: TGCAGTCCCGGGACAGAGGAGAAATATAGCAATCAGCCCCAGCATTTT. As protein: CSPGTEEKYSNQPQHF. The entire variable domain, with the rest obtained from reference TRBV29-1 and TRBJ1-5, is as follows: SAVISQKPSRDICQRGTSLTIQCQVDSQVTMMFWYRQQPGQSLTLIATANQGSEATYESGFVIDKFPISRPNLTFSTLTVSNMSPEDSSIYLCSPGTEEKYSNQPQHFGDGTRLSIL.

This clone was observed a handful of times. V usage is TRBV7-9 and J usage is TRBJ1-4; no firm D call. V was trimmed by 1 base and J by 8 bases, leaving 14 bases between them. Germline V gene data show CDR1 as SEHNR and CDR2 as FQNEAQ (reference sequence). CDR3 length: 15 residues. The CDR3 DNA reads as TGTGCCAGCAGCTTAGTGTCCGGCGGAGGAGAAAAACTGTTTTTT. Translation: CASSLVSGGGEKLFF.

The chain carries TRBV5-6 and TRBJ1-2, with a tentative D call TRBD1 (6 bases). CDR1 and CDR2 from the germline V gene are SGHDT and YYEEEE. V dropped 3 bases and J dropped 6 bases, with 21 bases sitting between them. CDR3 size: 16 residues. The CDR3, as DNA: TGTGCCAGCAGCTCTAAGACAGGCATGGTCCCGAATGGCTACACCTTC. Encoded protein: CASSSKTGMVPNGYTF. Filled out from reference TRBV5-6 and TRBJ1-2, the complete variable domain reads DAGVTQSPTHLIKTRGQQVTLRCSPKSGHDTVSWYQQALGQGPQFIFQYYEEEERQRGNFPDRFSGHQFPNYSSELNVNALLLGDSALYLCASSSKTGMVPNGYTFGSGTRLTVV.

V and J are TRBV7-7 and TRBJ2-2; D is perhaps TRBD1 (5 bases). V lost 1 base, J lost 4 bases, and 10 bases lay in between. The CDR3 runs to 15 residues. Germline CDR1 reads SSHAT; CDR2 reads FNYEAQ (reference sequence). CDR3 DNA: TGTGCCAGCAGCTTAGGGCAGGGTATCACCGGGGAGCTGTTTTTT. It is translated as CASSLGQGITGELFF.

This clone was seen a single time. In nucleotides, the CDR3 is TGTGCCAGCTCATCAGATAAGGGGCGGCCCGGGGAGCTGTTTTTT. This codes for CASSSDKGRPGELFF. The chain recombines TRBV18 with TRBJ2-2, with D possibly matching TRBD1 (5 bases). This CDR3 is built from 15 residues. Trimming removed 5 bases from V and 6 bases from J, with 16 bases in between. CDR1 and CDR2 (germline): KGHSH, LQKENI.

The chain uses TRBV7-3 and TRBJ2-3; D call uncertain. Deletions cut 5 bases from V and 4 bases from J, with 13 bases between. Per germline, CDR1 SGHTA and CDR2 FQGTGA. The CDR3 is 14 residues long. The CDR3 DNA sequence: TGTGCCAGCAGCCCTCTCGCGGCTTCAGATACGCAGTATTTT. Its protein product is CASSPLAASDTQYF.

The J gene is TRBJ1-2, the V gene TRBV28; D may be TRBD1 (5 bases). Germline assignment: CDR1 MDHEN and CDR2 SYDVKM. V was trimmed by 9 bases and J by 1 base, leaving 12 bases between them. This CDR3 comprises 13 residues. CDR3 residues: CASTGDGNYGYTF. CDR3 in DNA: TGTGCCAGTACAGGTGACGGTAACTATGGCTACACCTTC.

The V gene is TRBV7-2, the J gene TRBJ1-6; D might be TRBD1 (5 bases). This CDR3 is 14 amino acids long. CDR1 SGHTA and CDR2 FQGNSA come from the germline V gene. With 1 base removed from V and 10 bases from J, the gap between germline ends came to 11 bases. The CDR3 sequence is CASSLGRVRSPLHF. The DNA of the CDR3 is TGTGCCAGCAGCTTAGGCAGGGTTCGATCACCCCTCCACTTT.

This sequence joins TRBV13 and TRBJ2-7; 9 bases match TRBD1. Looked up from germline, CDR1 is PRHDT and CDR2 is FYEKMQ (reference sequence). CDR3 length equals 18 residues. The trim removed 0 bases at V and 2 bases at J, leaving 11 bases unmatched. The CDR3 region has the DNA TGTGCCAGCAGCTTAGGAGGACAGGGGCTCTTCCCAGCCTACGAGCAGTACTTC. Translated: CASSLGGQGLFPAYEQYF.

This sequence joins TRBV29-1 and TRBJ1-3; 7 positions agree with TRBD1. The germline CDR1 and CDR2 sequences are SQVTM and ANQGSEA. The CDR3 runs 11 residues. The trim removed 4 bases at V and 8 bases at J, leaving 2 bases unmatched. In DNA, the CDR3 is TGCAGCGTTGGACAGGGTGACACCATATATTTT. It yields the protein CSVGQGDTIYF.

The J gene is TRBJ2-5, the V gene TRBV7-6; TRBD2 is a possible D gene (5 bases). The CDR3 contains 14 residues. Per the germline V gene, CDR1 is SGHVS and CDR2 is FNYEAQ. Trimming removed 5 bases at V and 7 bases at J, with 17 bases between. DNA of the CDR3: TGTGCCAGCAGCCCATCGGACCCGGCGGGGACCCAGTACTTC. It is translated as CASSPSDPAGTQYF.

This chain joins TRBV7-9 and TRBJ2-7; possibly TRBD2 for D (5 bases). Trimming removed 2 bases from V and 6 bases from J, with 17 bases in between. The CDR3 sequence is 15 residues long. The germline V gene encodes CDR1 SEHNR and CDR2 FQNEAQ (reference sequence). CDR3 in DNA: TGTGCCAGCAGCTTAATTTACGACTATCCCCTCGAGCAGTACTTC. Translating gives CASSLIYDYPLEQYF.